These 30 T cell receptor beta chains were sequenced from one sample in a study of Tregs in tolerant kidney transplant recipients. Mixed chimerism was transient after nonmyeloablative marrow transplants from related graft donors. The repertoire was sequenced with immunoSEQ multiplex PCR; TCRdb's copy has only in-frame clones and lacks some. The table records 50,000 or so clones, around 93% of them present only once. The specimen comprised CD8+ T cells from blood (PBMCs), sampled 24 months after the transplant. Receptors were obtained from a human patient who received a combined kidney and bone marrow transplant. Some T cells may be supplied by the graft donor.

The chain is built from TRBV27 and TRBJ2-3, with 9 bases that match TRBD2. CDR1 MNHEY and CDR2 SMNVEV come from the germline V gene (reference sequence). The CDR3 totals 15 residues. V shed 5 bases, J shed 2 bases, and the junction held 5 bases outside the gene matches. The CDR3 protein is CASSPSGTYTDTQYF. The CDR3 DNA follows: TGTGCCAGCAGTCCTAGCGGGACATACACAGATACGCAGTATTTT.

The chain joins TRBV11-2 to TRBJ1-1, with D possibly being TRBD1 (5 bases). With 3 bases removed from V and 1 base from J, the gap between germline ends came to 18 bases. CDR3 length: 17 amino acids. Germline CDR1 reads SGHAT; CDR2 reads FQNNGV. This chain's CDR3 is CASSLLGGQGPNTEAFF. The CDR3 DNA reads as TGTGCCAGCAGCTTGTTGGGGGGTCAGGGACCGAACACTGAAGCTTTCTTT.

The chain links TRBV5-1 to TRBJ2-5; 10 positions agree with TRBD2. Trimming took 7 bases from V and 4 from J; bases not matched to a gene: 7. The length of the CDR3 is 14 residues. The V gene's germline CDR1 is SGHRS and CDR2 YFSETQ. Here the CDR3 DNA reads TGCGCCAGCCACAGCGGGGGGGACAGAGAGACCCAGTACTTC. This codes for CASHSGGDRETQYF.

The chain uses TRBV19 and TRBJ2-1, with D possibly matching TRBD1 (5 bases). The CDR3 extends over 14 amino acids. The germline V and J ends were trimmed by 1 base and 9 bases, with 13 bases remaining between them. The germline V gene has CDR1 LNHDA and CDR2 SQIVND (reference sequence). The CDR3 protein is CASSIGGRVGEQFF. DNA of the CDR3: TGTGCCAGTAGTATAGGCGGCAGGGTCGGTGAGCAGTTCTTC.

The genes are TRBV7-3 and TRBJ2-5, with 10 bases aligning to TRBD2. V lost 5 bases and J lost 2; bases outside the gene matches: 8. CDR3 length: 16 residues. Per germline, CDR1 SGHTA and CDR2 FQGTGA. CDR3 coding DNA: TGTGCCAGCAGCAGACAGGGACTAGCGTTTCAAGAGACCCAGTACTTC. It yields the protein CASSRQGLAFQETQYF.

The chain recombines TRBV29-1 with TRBJ1-3; D remains ambiguous. Germline CDR1 reads SQVTM; CDR2 reads ANQGSEA. The CDR3 runs 13 residues. Trimming removed 7 bases from V and 0 bases from J, with 10 bases in between. For the CDR3, the DNA is TGCAGCGCCACTACGGTCTCTGGAAACACCATATATTTT. Translation: CSATTVSGNTIYF.

This clone was seen a few times. V is TRBV7-3 and J is TRBJ2-1, with D uncertain. The CDR3 totals 12 residues. Looked up from germline, CDR1 is SGHTA and CDR2 is FQGTGA. V was shortened by 1 base and J by 6 bases, with 4 bases between the two germline ends. In DNA form, the CDR3 reads TGTGCCAGCAGCTTAAGCGGCAATGAGCAGTTCTTC. Translated, it gives CASSLSGNEQFF.

The J gene is TRBJ2-7, the V gene TRBV27; 7 bases agree with TRBD2. The CDR3 has 12 residues. Germline V gives CDR1 MNHEY, CDR2 SMNVEV (reference sequence). Trimming at V came to 9 bases and at J to 2 bases, leaving 4 bases not matched to a gene. CDR3 sequence: CASGLDAYEQYF. CDR3 nucleotide sequence: TGTGCCAGTGGACTAGACGCCTACGAGCAGTACTTC.

The J gene is TRBJ2-1, the V gene TRBV13; TRBD2 matches at 15 bases. This CDR3 has 17 amino acids. Germline CDR1 PRHDT, CDR2 FYEKMQ (reference sequence). The V segment lost 6 bases and the J segment 2 bases; nucleotides outside the gene matches: 5. The CDR3 here is CASSTGLAGGPYNEQFF. In nucleotides, the CDR3 is TGTGCCAGCAGTACCGGACTAGCGGGAGGGCCCTACAATGAGCAGTTCTTC. Full variable domain (outside the CDR3, taken from reference TRBV13 and TRBJ2-1): AAGVIQSPRHLIKEKRETATLKCYPIPRHDTVYWYQQGPGQDPQFLISFYEKMQSDKGSIPDRFSAQQFSDYHSELNMSSLELGDSALYFCASSTGLAGGPYNEQFFGPGTRLTVL.

The chain links TRBV5-6 to TRBJ2-2; tentatively, D is TRBD2 (7 bases). Deletions cut 0 bases from V and 2 bases from J, with 14 bases between. This CDR3 contains 17 residues. Germline assignment: CDR1 SGHDT and CDR2 YYEEEE. CDR3 loop: CASSLGGGWGNTGELFF. CDR3 nucleotides: TGTGCCAGCAGCTTGGGGGGGGGCTGGGGCAACACCGGGGAGCTGTTTTTT.

The chain employs TRBV25-1 and TRBJ1-5; 7 nucleotides line up with TRBD1. The CDR3 spans 14 residues. V lost 6 bases, J lost 2 bases, and 4 bases stayed unmatched. Germline V lookup: CDR1 MGHDK, CDR2 SYGVNS. The CDR3 DNA reads TGTGCCAGCAGCGCCAGGGGGGGCAATCAGCCCCAGCATTTT. Translation gives CASSARGGNQPQHF.

The gene calls are TRBV2 and TRBJ1-2; 7 bases align to TRBD1. Per germline, CDR1 SNHLY and CDR2 FYNNEI. With V trimmed by 10 bases and J by 6 bases, 8 bases remained unmatched. The CDR3 spans 12 residues. The DNA for the CDR3 is TGTGCCATTCCGACAGGGAATAATGGCTACACCTTC. As protein: CAIPTGNNGYTF.

The chain couples TRBV7-9 to TRBJ2-5, with D tentatively TRBD1 (6 bases). Trimming removed 4 bases from V and 0 bases from J, with 9 bases in between. The CDR3 is 14 amino acids. Germline CDR1 and CDR2: SEHNR and FQNEAQ (reference sequence). CDR3 in amino acids: CASSSDSHQETQYF. As DNA, the CDR3 is TGTGCCAGCAGCTCGGACAGCCACCAAGAGACCCAGTACTTC.

The rearrangement links TRBV11-2 to TRBJ1-2; 7 nucleotides line up with TRBD1. The V segment lost 6 bases and the J segment 5 bases; nucleotides outside the gene matches: 6. The CDR3 is 13 amino acids. In germline, CDR1 is SGHAT, CDR2 FQNNGV. The CDR3 nucleotides are TGTGCCAGCAGGACCCCGGGACAGTATGGCTACACCTTC. Translation gives CASRTPGQYGYTF.

The gene calls are TRBV9 and TRBJ2-1; a weak D match, TRBD1 (7 bases). The germline V and J ends were trimmed by 10 bases and 7 bases, with 18 bases remaining between them. The length of the CDR3 is 13 residues. Germline V gene lookup returns CDR1 SGDLS and CDR2 YYNGEE. CDR3: CASGQGGLNEQFF. CDR3 nucleotides: TGTGCCTCCGGCCAGGGGGGTTTAAATGAGCAGTTCTTC.

The V and J genes are TRBV5-1 and TRBJ2-5; 9 bases map to TRBD2. V was clipped by 4 bases and J by 0 bases; unmatched bases: 7. The CDR3 consists of 16 residues. Germline V lookup: CDR1 SGHRS, CDR2 YFSETQ. In DNA form, the CDR3 reads TGCGCCAGCAGCCCTCGACTAGCGGCGTACCAAGAGACCCAGTACTTC. It yields the protein CASSPRLAAYQETQYF.

The chain links TRBV2 to TRBJ1-5; 8 nucleotides match TRBD1. The CDR3 has 13 amino acids. Germline CDR1 SNHLY, CDR2 FYNNEI. V was pared by 6 bases and J by 6 bases, with 4 bases of the junction left unmatched. The CDR3 reads CASSGQGGQPQHF. The DNA for the CDR3 is TGTGCCAGCAGCGGACAGGGCGGTCAGCCCCAGCATTTT.

The genes are TRBV30 and TRBJ1-2; 7 bases align to TRBD1. Germline-derived CDR1 and CDR2 are GTSNPN and SVGIG (reference sequence). The J segment lost 4 bases and the V segment lost 5 bases, leaving 4 bases of the junction unmatched. This CDR3 has 12 residues. CDR3 DNA sequence: TGTGCCTGGCAACAGGGGTTCTATGGCTACACCTTC. Translation: CAWQQGFYGYTF. Based on the CDR3 plus reference TRBV30 and TRBJ1-2, the full variable domain is SQTIHQWPATLVQPVGSPLSLECTVEGTSNPNLYWYRQAAGRGLQLLFYSVGIGQISSEVPQNLSASRPQDRQFILSSKKLLLSDSGFYLCAWQQGFYGYTFGSGTRLTVV.

The V gene is TRBV7-8, the J gene TRBJ1-1; possible D gene TRBD1, 6 bases. Germline CDR1 is SGHVS and CDR2 is FQNEAQ. The CDR3 has 13 residues. V lost 5 bases, J lost 4 bases, and 11 bases lay in between. CDR3 amino acids: CASSPGVATEAFF. CDR3 nucleotide sequence: TGTGCCAGCAGCCCAGGGGTTGCCACTGAAGCTTTCTTT.

This chain connects TRBV1 to TRBJ2-5; the D call of TRBD2 is as the table states it, not checked on the DNA. TRBV1 is shown as a pseudogene. The CDR3 has 17 residues. CDR3 region: CTSSPGLAGALGETQYF. The CDR3 nucleotides are TGCACCAGCAGCCCTGGACTAGCGGGGGCCTTAGGGGAGACCCAGTACTTC.

The chain uses TRBV7-8 and TRBJ2-1; 7 bases line up with TRBD2. The CDR3 consists of 16 residues. The J segment lost 5 bases and the V segment lost 5 bases, leaving 12 bases of the junction unmatched. CDR1 is SGHVS and CDR2 is FQNEAQ in the germline V gene. The CDR3 nucleotides read TGTGCCAGCAGCCCCGTGGGAGGGGTCACCAACAATGAGCAGTTCTTC. This translates into CASSPVGGVTNNEQFF.

This clone was recorded once. The chain has TRBV28 and TRBJ2-2; 7 bases are shared with TRBD1. CDR1 is MDHEN and CDR2 is SYDVKM in the germline V gene. This CDR3 is built from 14 residues. J was trimmed by 10 bases and V by 1 base; bases with no gene match: 6. In DNA form, the CDR3 reads TGTGCCAGCAGTTTATTAAAGGGGGCTGTGGAGCTGTTTTTT. Protein: CASSLLKGAVELFF.

V and J are TRBV6-1 and TRBJ2-7; 8 bases are a match to TRBD1. This CDR3 spans 15 amino acids. CDR1 and CDR2 from the germline V gene are MNHNS and SASEGT. The J segment lost 4 bases and the V segment lost 1 base, leaving 6 bases of the junction unmatched. As DNA, the CDR3 is TGTGCCAGCAGTGAAGGGTGGACAGGGTGGTACGAGCAGTACTTC. It is translated as CASSEGWTGWYEQYF.

The V and J genes are TRBV19 and TRBJ2-1, with D possibly being TRBD1 (6 bases). This CDR3 spans 14 amino acids. V was pared by 5 bases and J by 6 bases, with 14 bases between. Germline V gene sequence: CDR1 LNHDA, CDR2 SQIVND (reference sequence). In DNA form, the CDR3 reads TGTGCCAGTAGTCCGAATCCAGGGGTCAATGAGCAGTTCTTC. Encoded protein: CASSPNPGVNEQFF.

This clone occurred a few times. Because the CDR3's place on the DNA is in doubt, the DNA is left out and the CDR3 is given as listed by TCRdb. V gene TRBV4-3 combines with J gene TRBJ2-7; the table names TRBD1, a call not compared with the DNA. The V gene's germline CDR1 is LGHNA and CDR2 YSLEER. The CDR3 is 18 amino acids long, termini counted. CDR3 sequence reads: CASSQCSGRAKRQDEQYF.

This chain joins TRBV5-6 and TRBJ2-1; 9 bases match TRBD1. Germline values: CDR1 SGHDT, CDR2 YYEEEE. This CDR3 spans 13 amino acids. Unmatched junction bases numbered 9, after V lost 10 bases and J lost 7 bases. The CDR3 nucleotides read TGTGCCGGTCAACAGGGGGCGGGGAATGAGCAGTTCTTC. Its translation: CAGQQGAGNEQFF. Full variable domain (missing parts from reference TRBV5-6 and TRBJ2-1): DAGVTQSPTHLIKTRGQQVTLRCSPKSGHDTVSWYQQALGQGPQFIFQYYEEEERQRGNFPDRFSGHQFPNYSSELNVNALLLGDSALYLCAGQQGAGNEQFFGPGTRLTVL.

In nucleotides, the CDR3 is TGTGCCAGCTCACGGTTTGAGGGCTTCGGTCAGCCCCAGCATTTT. Translation: CASSRFEGFGQPQHF. The J gene is TRBJ1-5, the V gene TRBV18, with D hard to call. V lost 4 bases, J lost 6 bases, and 16 bases lay in between. CDR1 is KGHSH and CDR2 is LQKENI in the germline V gene. This CDR3 region has 15 residues.

The table lists this clone with a count of one. The chain links TRBV29-1 to TRBJ2-5; 10 nucleotides align to TRBD2. Unmatched junction bases numbered 3, after V lost 3 bases and J lost 2 bases. This CDR3 region has 14 residues. Per germline, CDR1 SQVTM and CDR2 ANQGSEA. The CDR3 sequence is CSVDRTSGQETQYF. Written as DNA, the CDR3 is TGCAGCGTTGACCGGACTAGCGGACAAGAGACCCAGTACTTC. Full variable domain (missing parts from reference TRBV29-1 and TRBJ2-5): SAVISQKPSRDICQRGTSLTIQCQVDSQVTMMFWYRQQPGQSLTLIATANQGSEATYESGFVIDKFPISRPNLTFSTLTVSNMSPEDSSIYLCSVDRTSGQETQYFGPGTRLLVL.

The gene calls are TRBV6-5 and TRBJ2-7, with TRBD2 as a possible D gene (5 bases). The V gene's germline CDR1 is MNHEY and CDR2 SVGAGI. The CDR3 covers 16 residues. Trimming left V 0 bases short and J 2 bases short, with 14 bases between. CDR3 in amino acids: CASSYSTGVPPYEQYF. CDR3 bases: TGTGCCAGCAGTTACTCGACCGGGGTACCACCCTACGAGCAGTACTTC.

The chain uses TRBV4-2 and TRBJ2-1; TRBD2 aligns across 9 bases. Germline CDR1 reads LGHNA; CDR2 reads YNFKEQ. The junction had 13 bases not matched to a gene; V was cut back by 5 bases and J by 8 bases. The CDR3 consists of 16 residues. CDR3 region: CASSALSSGIPHEQFF. The CDR3 DNA follows: TGTGCCAGCAGCGCTCTCTCTAGCGGGATCCCCCATGAGCAGTTCTTC.